The rows below give T cell receptor beta chains drawn from one sample of a study of blood T cell repertoires in COVID-19. Libraries were prepared by immunoSEQ multiplex PCR; TCRdb keeps only in-frame clonotypes and omits some of them. The sample has over 120,000 clones, approximately 83% seen once. Sequenced: peripheral blood. The receptors shown here come from a woman between 55 and 75 years old with acute or convalescent COVID-19. Each CDR3 is given with its conserved first and last residue. D genes are given only for firm matches.

- TRBJ1-4 TRBV5-6 TGTGCCAGCAGCTTACTCCCAGGGGCTAATGAAAAACTGTTTTTT CASSLLPGANEKLFF
TRBD2 TRBJ2-2 TRBV7-8 TGTGCCAGCAGCTTAGAAGGGACTAGCAGGGACGGGGAGCTGTTTTTT CASSLEGTSRDGELFF
- TRBJ1-2 TRBV28 TGTGCCAGCAAAGCAACTAACTATGGCTACACCTTC CASKATNYGYTF
- TRBJ2-7 TRBV18 TGTGCCAGCTCACCCAGTTCTTCCGTCTACGAGCAGTACTTC CASSPSSSVYEQYF
TRBD2 TRBJ2-7 TRBV7-2 TGTGCCAGCAGCTTAGGATTTTCGCGGGAGAAGCCCGAGCAGTACTTC CASSLGFSREKPEQYF
TRBD1 TRBJ2-1 TRBV10-1 TGCGCCAGCAGTCCCGGGACAGGAAGGAGCTCCTACAATGAGCAGTTCTTC CASSPGTGRSSYNEQFF
- TRBJ1-1 TRBV5-1 TGCGCCAGCAGCTTGCGGGTCATGAACACTGAAGCTTTCTTT CASSLRVMNTEAFF
TRBD2 TRBJ2-5 TRBV19 TGTGCCAGTAGTAGTTGGGCGGGAGGGCCGGCAGAGACCCAGTACTTC CASSSWAGGPAETQYF
TRBD1 TRBJ1-2 TRBV6-5 TGTGCCAGCAGACCCCGCACAGGACAGGGGTATGGCTACACCTTC CASRPRTGQGYGYTF
- TRBJ2-2 TRBV3-1/TRBV3-2 TGTGCCAGCAGCCTTAGTGTCGGGGAGCTGTTTTTT CASSLSVGELFF